This is a list of T cell receptor beta chains from one sample in a study of sequential checkpoint blockade in melanoma. Generated by immunoSEQ multiplex PCR, the TCRdb table keeps only in-frame clones and is missing some. The table lists approximately 3,500 clones, 19% of them singletons. The source material was tumor tissue (inferred from file names), sampled from a patient given nivolumab and ipilimumab in sequence. Receptors originate from a human donor with melanoma. Both conserved end residues are part of each CDR3. Fields, in order: D gene, clone size, V gene, J gene, CDR3 DNA, CDR3 protein. The D gene is left open where the match is weak. Not all rows give a size; the values are once, few, many and, for expanded clones, a class.

TRBD1	medium-sized	TRBV11-3	TRBJ1-6	TGTGCCAGCAGCGTCTCCCCGGGACAGGGATCCTCACCCCTCCACTTT	CASSVSPGQGSSPLHF
TRBD1	-	TRBV18	TRBJ1-3	TGTGCCAGCTCACCAAAATCCCCAGGACAGGGGGCTGGAAACACCATATATTTT	CASSPKSPGQGAGNTIYF
-	-	TRBV19	TRBJ1-4	TGTGCCAGTAGTCTCCCCGGGACCGGGAATGAAAAACTGTTTTTT	CASSLPGTGNEKLFF
-	large	TRBV5-1	TRBJ1-3	TGCGCCAGCAGCGGAGCAGGGCCCGGAAACACCATATATTTT	CASSGAGPGNTIYF
TRBD1	few	TRBV5-1	TRBJ2-3	TGCGCCAGCAGCGAACCGGGACAGGAGGCAGATACGCAGTATTTT	CASSEPGQEADTQYF
-	-	TRBV6-8	TRBJ2-3	TGTGCCATCAGCCGAGCCGGACCAGACACAGATACGCAGTATTTT	CAISRAGPDTDTQYF
-	-	TRBV5-1	TRBJ2-3	TGCGCCAGCAGCTTGGCCATTAGAGTGGATACGCAGTATTTT	CASSLAIRVDTQYF
-	-	TRBV5-1	TRBJ1-1	TGCGCCAGCAGCTTGAGCCTCCAGAACACTGAAGCTTTCTTT	CASSLSLQNTEAFF
-	medium-sized	TRBV11-3	TRBJ1-4	TGTGCCAGCAGCTTACAGCGGGGAGAGAATGAAAAACTGTTTTTT	CASSLQRGENEKLFF
-	-	TRBV28	TRBJ2-1	TGTGCCAGCATCCCCCCCCGGCAGGGGAGCTCCTACAATGAGCAGTTCTTC	CASIPPRQGSSYNEQFF
TRBD2	medium-sized	TRBV11-3	TRBJ2-1	TGTGCCAGCAGCCCTACTAGCGGGAGTGGTCGAGGTGAGCAGTTCTTC	CASSPTSGSGRGEQFF
TRBD1	-	TRBV19	TRBJ2-1	TGTGCCAGTAAAGGGACAGACCTAAATGAGCAGTTCTTC	CASKGTDLNEQFF
TRBD2	-	TRBV6-8	TRBJ2-2	TGTGCCAGCACCCTAGCGGGGGCCTACACCGGGGAGCTGTTTTTT	CASTLAGAYTGELFF
-	-	TRBV5-1	TRBJ1-4	TGCGCCAGCAGCTTGGAAAAGGCTTTTGAAAAACTGTTTTTT	CASSLEKAFEKLFF
TRBD2	-	TRBV5-1	TRBJ2-1	TGCGCCAGCAGCTTGGCTAGCGGGGGGGGTAATGAGCAGTTCTTC	CASSLASGGGNEQFF
-	-	TRBV30	TRBJ2-3	TGTGCCTGGAGCCGACGGCGGGCAGATACGCAGTATTTT	CAWSRRRADTQYF
-	-	TRBV12-5	TRBJ2-5	TGTGCTAGTGGCGGGTTGGGAGAGACCCAGTACTTC	CASGGLGETQYF
TRBD1	-	TRBV29-1	TRBJ2-3	TGCAGCGTGGGGGACAGCTACTCTAGCACAGATACGCAGTATTTT	CSVGDSYSSTDTQYF
TRBD1	medium-sized	TRBV4-1	TRBJ1-2	TGCGCCAGCAGCCTTGACCCGGGACAGTTCTATGGCTACACCTTC	CASSLDPGQFYGYTF
TRBD1	few	TRBV5-1	TRBJ2-7	TGCGCCAGCAGCTCGACAGGGGGCTCCTACGAGCAGTACTTC	CASSSTGGSYEQYF
-	once	TRBV5-1	TRBJ1-6	TGCGCCAGCAGCTGGGGCTCCTATAATTCACCCCTCCACTTT	CASSWGSYNSPLHF
-	-	TRBV28	TRBJ2-7	TGTGCCAGCAGCCCACCACGCGGGTCAAGCTCCTACGAGCAGTACTTC	CASSPPRGSSSYEQYF
-	many	TRBV11-3	TRBJ1-5	TGTGCCAGCAGCTTACAGGCATGGAGCAATCAGCCCCAGCATTTT	CASSLQAWSNQPQHF
TRBD2	few	TRBV11-3	TRBJ2-3	TGTGCCAGCAGCTTGGGGGGGGAGGGGACAGATACGCAGTATTTT	CASSLGGEGTDTQYF
-	medium-sized	TRBV9	TRBJ2-5	TGTGCCAGCAGCGTAGCTGAGCAGCAAGAGACCCAGTACTTC	CASSVAEQQETQYF
-	-	TRBV29-1	TRBJ2-7	TGCAGCGCCCTCCGAGGGGCCGACTCCTACGAGCAGTACTTC	CSALRGADSYEQYF
-	few	TRBV9	TRBJ2-2	TGTGCCAGCAGCCAGGGACTTAACACCGGGGAGCTGTTTTTT	CASSQGLNTGELFF
-	few	TRBV6-8	TRBJ1-4	TGTGCCAGCAGTTACTCGAAGTCCGGGGCGTATGAAAAACTGTTTTTT	CASSYSKSGAYEKLFF
-	-	TRBV29-1	TRBJ2-1	TGCAGCGTTGATTCGGGACGAAACTATGAGCAGTTCTTC	CSVDSGRNYEQFF
-	-	TRBV28	TRBJ1-2	TGTGCCAGCAGCCAATCGTGGGCTAACTATGGCTACACCTTC	CASSQSWANYGYTF